The clone carrying this T cell receptor (beta chain) was counted at least ten times. Antigen: not known. Using 10%, 30% or 50% RNA, naive CD8 libraries were derived from about 21,000 to 970,000 sorted cells. MiXCR, applied by TCRdb to the PCR reads, yields one record per CDR3 protein. The data show approximately 54,000 distinct CDR3 sequences, with around 27% seen just once and 1.5% to 2% held by the top ten. CDR3 length: 20 amino acids. The V and J ends lost 2 bases and 2 bases, in that order; junction bases with no gene match: 14. The sample belongs to a study of molecular identifiers for immune sequencing clone quantification. Across the whole study: RNA, taken in replicates from roughly 21,000 or 96,000 naive CD8 cells, was split five ways, with four sequenced. Study-level findings and limits: In naive cells, under 1% of molecules belonged to clones above 20 RNA copies, against over 99% in effector cells. A shared barcode on identical TCR molecules could lead to underestimated sizes for highly expanded clones.

The gene calls are TRBV12-3 or TRBV12-4 and TRBJ2-3; TRBD2 aligns across 12 bases. The receptor was isolated from a human donor in good health. Some libraries in this study had Jurkat cell RNA spiked in. The sample comprised naive CD8+ T cells from blood, with Jurkat cell RNA spiked in. The subset is: FACS-sorted CD8+CD4-CCR7+CD45RA+ naive T cells. The CDR3 DNA sequence: TGTGCCAGCAGTTTATTTGGCTTTAGGACTAGCGGGGAAAACACAGATACGCAGTATTTT. Encoded protein: CASSLFGFRTSGENTDTQYF.